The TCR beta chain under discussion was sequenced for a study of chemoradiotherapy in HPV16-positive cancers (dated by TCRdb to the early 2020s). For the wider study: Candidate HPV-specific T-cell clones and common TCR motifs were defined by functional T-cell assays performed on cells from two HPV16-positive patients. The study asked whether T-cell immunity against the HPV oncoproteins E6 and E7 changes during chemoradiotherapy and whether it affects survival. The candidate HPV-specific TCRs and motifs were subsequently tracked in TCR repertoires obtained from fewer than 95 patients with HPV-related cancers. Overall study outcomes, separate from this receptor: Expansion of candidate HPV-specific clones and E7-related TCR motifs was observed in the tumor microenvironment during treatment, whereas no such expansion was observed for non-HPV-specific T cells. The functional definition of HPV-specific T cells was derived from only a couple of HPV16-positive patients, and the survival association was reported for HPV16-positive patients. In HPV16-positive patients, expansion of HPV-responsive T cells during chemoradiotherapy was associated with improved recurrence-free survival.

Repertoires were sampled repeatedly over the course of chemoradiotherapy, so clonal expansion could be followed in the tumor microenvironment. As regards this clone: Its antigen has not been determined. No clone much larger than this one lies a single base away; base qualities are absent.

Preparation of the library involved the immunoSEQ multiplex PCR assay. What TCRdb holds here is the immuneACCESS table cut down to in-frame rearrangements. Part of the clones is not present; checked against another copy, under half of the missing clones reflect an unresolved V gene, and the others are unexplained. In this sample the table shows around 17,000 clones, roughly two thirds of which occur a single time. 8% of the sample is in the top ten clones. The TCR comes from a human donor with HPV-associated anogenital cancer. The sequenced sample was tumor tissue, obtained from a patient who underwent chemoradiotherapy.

The nucleotide sequence is given as TGTGCCAGCTCACCGGGGACTAGCGGGACCTCCACAGATACGCAGTATTTT. This sequence encodes CASSPGTSGTSTDTQYF. This chain is built from TRBV18 and TRBJ2-3, with 13 bases matching TRBD2. Inclusive of the bounding cysteine and phenylalanine, the CDR3 is 17 residues long. Only the CDR3 region is kept as DNA, spanning 51 bases read in frame from base 1. CDR1 and CDR2 are drawn from the germline V gene: KGHSH, LQKENI. Ends trimmed: V by 3 bases, J by 2 bases; bases unmatched to a gene: 5. When the CDR3 is completed using the reference TRBV18 and TRBJ2-3 genes on either side, the full variable domain is NAGVMQNPRHLVRRRGQEARLRCSPMKGHSHVYWYRQLPEEGLKFMVYLQKENIIDESGMPKERFSAEFPKEGPSILRIQQVVRGDSAAYFCASSPGTSGTSTDTQYFGPGTRLTVL.